This record looks at one T cell receptor (beta chain) sequence and its context. Method: immunoSEQ multiplex PCR; TCRdb's copy keeps in-frame clones and lacks some. The data hold 150,000 to 200,000 clones, with over 80% observed a single time. These data originate in a study of control samples from healthy donors and cancer patients. Germline assignment: CDR1 MGHRA and CDR2 YSYEKL. The CDR3 runs 16 residues. Trimming removed 0 bases from V and 6 bases from J; junction bases left unmatched: 10. The chain couples TRBV4-1 to TRBJ2-7, with 8 bases identical to TRBD1. The origin of this receptor is a young man in good health. Sequencing used blood. The DNA for the CDR3 is TGCGCCAGCAGCCAAGAACGGCAGACAGGGGTTAGCGAGCAGTACTTC. It codes for CASSQERQTGVSEQYF.